This T cell receptor (beta chain) was observed in a study of patients and donors after allogeneic stem cell transplantation. MiXCR, applied by TCRdb to the RT-PCR reads, yields one record per CDR3 protein. Among under 170,000 distinct CDR3 sequences, roughly 35% were seen once, and the ten largest hold 50%. As concerns this clonotype: Its ends do not fully match the called genes, so a read error is possible.

This CDR3 is built from 8 residues. CDR1 is SGDLS, CDR2 YYNGEE, per germline. The source of this sequence is a human donor who was either an allogeneic HSCT recipient or a stem cell or donor lymphocyte infusion donor (not recorded which). It is not recorded whose cells these are; they may come from a transplant donor. The chain links TRBV9 to TRBJ1-2; D unclear. Sequences were obtained from blood, either unsorted or a sorted T cell fraction (not recorded which). The CDR3 DNA reads TGTGCCAGCAGCCCATCCTCCTTC. Translating gives CASSPSSF.